The 6 T cell receptor beta chains given below trace back to one sample, sequenced in a study of blood T cell repertoires in COVID-19. The repertoire was sequenced with immunoSEQ multiplex PCR; TCRdb's copy has only in-frame clones and lacks some. This sample yields more than 300,000 clones, of which 88% are seen a single time; 1.2% belongs to the top ten. Sequencing used PBMCs or T cells enriched from blood (not recorded which). Every receptor here comes from a woman aged 18-35 years who had recovered from COVID-19.

The CDR3 coding sequence is TGTGCCAGCAGCGTAGATTCTGGGCTCTACTATGGCTACACCTTC. Amino acid sequence: CASSVDSGLYYGYTF. The chain employs TRBV9 and TRBJ1-2; D gene unclear. The length of the CDR3 is 15 residues. The germline gives CDR1 SGDLS, CDR2 YYNGEE. With 0 bases removed from V and 3 bases from J, the gap between germline ends came to 12 bases.

The chain is built from TRBV12-3 or TRBV12-4 and TRBJ1-2; D not certain. Trimming removed 8 bases at V and 5 bases at J, with 12 bases between. This CDR3 region has 12 residues. CDR3 sequence reads: CASSVGSYGYTF. The CDR3 DNA reads as TGTGCCAGCTCAGTTGGGAGTTATGGCTACACCTTC.

The chain recombines TRBV28 with TRBJ2-2; the match to TRBD1 covers 7 bases. The J segment lost 4 bases and the V segment lost 5 bases, leaving 10 bases of the junction unmatched. Germline CDR1 reads MDHEN; CDR2 reads SYDVKM. CDR3 length: 16 amino acids. The CDR3, as DNA: TGTGCCAGCAGTAGGCCGGGACAGATGATCACCGGGGAGCTGTTTTTT. Translating gives CASSRPGQMITGELFF.

The chain uses TRBV3-1 (or the pseudogene TRBV3-2) and TRBJ2-7; D is unclear. V gave up 1 base and J gave up 3 bases, with 7 bases separating them. Germline V gene lookup returns CDR1 LGHDT and CDR2 YNNKEL (reference sequence). CDR3 length equals 13 residues. The CDR3, as DNA: TGTGCCAGCAGCCAAGCTTTTAGCTACGAGCAGTACTTC. Its translation is CASSQAFSYEQYF.

The gene calls are TRBV25-1 and TRBJ2-1, with 12 nucleotides matching TRBD2. CDR1 is MGHDK and CDR2 is SYGVNS in the germline V gene. The CDR3 sequence is 18 residues long. The V and J ends lost 4 bases and 3 bases, in that order; junction bases with no gene match: 10. The CDR3 spells CASSGGTSGWPVYNEQFF. The CDR3 DNA is TGTGCCAGCAGTGGCGGGACTAGCGGGTGGCCGGTCTACAATGAGCAGTTCTTC.

The chain joins TRBV29-1 to TRBJ1-2; maybe TRBD1 (5 bases). V was pared by 3 bases and J by 4 bases, with 15 bases between. Germline V lookup: CDR1 SQVTM, CDR2 ANQGSEA. This CDR3 is 14 amino acids long. CDR3 region: CSVDRRGAGYGYTF. The CDR3 nucleotides are TGCAGCGTTGATCGGAGGGGCGCGGGCTATGGCTACACCTTC.